One sample yielded the 25 T cell receptor beta chains listed below, sequenced in a study of T cell repertoires in cytomegalovirus infection (dated by TCRdb to about 2019). Their recognized antigens are unknown. Sequencing took place on an Illumina HiSeq 1500. Using fastp at Q25 and MiXCR, TCRdb reprocessed the public reads and kept productive beta chains. CDR3 protein sequences are deduplicated, and each keeps its most common genes and DNA. The sample table holds fewer than 850,000 distinct CDR3 sequences, of which almost 30% were seen once. Over 10% of the sample lies in the top ten. The treatment or condition label, read with the paper, signifies: in vitro stimulation with specific CMV peptide epitopes to enrich CMV-specific T cells. The sample in question was cultured CD8+ T cells from PBMCs, obtained from culture after CMV antigen stimulation. These receptors were taken from a human donor in good health (CMV status not recorded). Some clones in this sample may be carry-over from other donors' samples.

The V call is TRBV7-9, the J call TRBJ1-2; 7 bases are shared with TRBD1. The CDR3 extends over 17 amino acids. Trimming took 5 bases from V and 5 from J; bases not matched to a gene: 17. CDR1 is SEHNR and CDR2 is FQNEAQ in the germline V gene (reference sequence). The CDR3, as DNA: TGTGCCAGCAGCACTAGAGACCCGGGACAGACTTCGTATGGCTACACCTTC. Amino acids: CASSTRDPGQTSYGYTF.

The chain couples TRBV9 to TRBJ1-3, with 11 nucleotides matching TRBD1. CDR1 is SGDLS, CDR2 YYNGEE, per germline. V dropped 3 bases and J dropped 9; count of bases not matched to a gene: 8. The CDR3 length is 15 residues. The CDR3: CASSARTGGRGTIYF. DNA of the CDR3: TGTGCCAGCAGCGCCAGGACAGGGGGCCGAGGCACCATATATTTT.

There are many counts of this clonotype. The chain is built from TRBV7-6 and TRBJ1-2, with D perhaps matching TRBD1 (5 bases). Germline values: CDR1 SGHVS, CDR2 FNYEAQ. The CDR3 totals 14 residues. The V end lost 3 bases, the J end lost 8 bases, and 16 bases lay between the germline ends. The DNA of the CDR3 is TGTGCCAGCAGCTTTGGGGAGACCCGGGGCGGCTACACCTTC. Protein: CASSFGETRGGYTF.

This clonotype appeared a few times. J is TRBJ1-2 and V is TRBV12-3 or TRBV12-4, with a tentative D call TRBD1 (5 bases). The CDR3 runs to 15 residues. Trimming removed 1 base from V and 5 bases from J, with 14 bases in between. The CDR3 is CASSLGRTIFYGYTF. The CDR3 region has the DNA TGTGCCAGCAGTTTAGGGAGGACAATTTTTTATGGCTACACCTTC.

The sample holds a few counts of this clonotype. The chain couples TRBV19 to TRBJ1-6, with a weak D call TRBD1 (5 bases). Trimming cost V 3 bases and J 8 bases, with 14 bases left between them. The CDR3 has 15 residues. From germline, CDR1 is LNHDA and CDR2 SQIVND (reference sequence). The CDR3 loop reads CASSIMRQYYSPLHF. The CDR3 bases are TGTGCCAGTAGTATCATGCGACAGTACTATTCACCCCTCCACTTT.

This sequence joins TRBV2 and TRBJ1-1; TRBD1 aligns across 7 bases. In germline, CDR1 is SNHLY, CDR2 FYNNEI. The CDR3 loop spans 12 amino acids. V gave up 8 bases and J gave up 7 bases; unmatched junction bases: 7. CDR3 nucleotides: TGTGCCAGCCTTGGGACAGCGCTTGAAGCTTTCTTT. This gives the protein CASLGTALEAFF.

This rearrangement joins TRBV27 to TRBJ2-7; D tentatively fits TRBD1 or TRBD2 (6 bases each). Trimming stripped 5 bases from V and 3 bases from J, with 11 bases between. Germline values: CDR1 MNHEY, CDR2 SMNVEV (reference sequence). There are 13 residues in the CDR3. This CDR3 is CASSRRGHYEQYF. The CDR3 coding sequence is TGTGCCAGCAGTCGGCGGGGACACTACGAGCAGTACTTC.

This clonotype occurred a few times. The chain uses TRBV11-2 and TRBJ2-1; 8 bases map to TRBD2. The CDR3 runs to 15 residues. V shed 5 bases and J 11 bases; nucleotides not matched to a gene: 14. Germline V CDR1 and CDR2: SGHAT, FQNNGV. The CDR3 loop reads CASSRILGREGQQFF. As DNA, the CDR3 is TGTGCCAGCAGCCGAATCCTAGGACGGGAGGGACAGCAGTTCTTC.

This chain links TRBV27 with TRBJ1-1; D not resolved. The CDR3 loop spans 10 amino acids. Germline CDR1 MNHEY, CDR2 SMNVEV (reference sequence). V was trimmed by 8 bases and J by 4 bases, leaving 5 bases between them. The CDR3 nucleotides are TGTGCCAGCGGACTCACTGAAGCTTTCTTT. As protein: CASGLTEAFF.

This clonotype has more than one count but fewer than ten. The V and J genes are TRBV7-9 and TRBJ2-7, with 12 nucleotides matching TRBD2. The CDR3 sequence is 15 residues long. From germline, CDR1 is SEHNR and CDR2 FQNEAQ (reference sequence). J lost 0 bases, V lost 5 bases, and 2 bases had no gene match. CDR3 protein: CASSATSGGSYEQYV. The CDR3 DNA sequence: TGTGCCAGCAGCGCGACTAGCGGGGGCTCCTACGAGCAGTACGTC.

The V call is TRBV7-3, the J call TRBJ2-1; perhaps TRBD2 as D (6 bases). Germline V gene data show CDR1 as SGHTA and CDR2 as FQGTGA. This CDR3 is 15 amino acids long. Trimming stripped 5 bases from V and 0 bases from J, with 11 bases between. This chain's CDR3 is CASSTTGDSYNEQFF. As DNA, the CDR3 is TGTGCCAGCAGCACCACGGGGGACTCCTACAATGAGCAGTTCTTC.

This clonotype was detected only a few times. The V call is TRBV7-9, the J call TRBJ2-3; 10 bases are a match to TRBD2. Germline V gene sequence: CDR1 SEHNR, CDR2 FQNEAQ (reference sequence). Trimming at V came to 3 bases and at J to 3 bases, leaving 6 bases not matched to a gene. The CDR3 sequence is 16 residues long. CDR3 residues: CASSFPGLAITDTQYF. The CDR3 nucleotides are TGTGCCAGCAGCTTCCCGGGACTAGCGATAACAGATACGCAGTATTTT.

This clonotype was seen repeatedly, ten times or more. The chain's CDR3 is CASTEVINEQFF. The CDR3 nucleotides are TGTGCCAGCACCGAGGTCATCAATGAGCAGTTCTTC. The chain carries TRBV7-9 and TRBJ2-1; D is ambiguous. Trimming pared 7 bases from V and 6 bases from J, leaving 10 bases between. In germline, CDR1 is SEHNR, CDR2 FQNEAQ (reference sequence). The CDR3 is 12 amino acids.

The V gene is TRBV4-3, the J gene TRBJ2-5, with a possible D match to TRBD2 (5 bases). Germline V gene lookup returns CDR1 LGHNA and CDR2 YSLEER. The V and J ends lost 0 bases and 1 base respectively, with 12 bases between them. CDR3 size: 16 residues. The DNA of the CDR3 is TGCGCCAGCAGCCAAGATTACCGGGGAATCCAAGAGACCCAGTACTTC. It translates to CASSQDYRGIQETQYF.

The chain couples TRBV19 to TRBJ1-2; 7 bases line up with TRBD1. There are 15 residues in the CDR3. The germline CDR1 and CDR2 sequences are LNHDA and SQIVND (reference sequence). After removal of 5 bases from V and 1 base from J, the junction contained 7 bases not matched to a gene. This CDR3 reads CASSLRQGVNYGYTF. The CDR3 DNA reads as TGTGCCAGTAGTCTCCGACAGGGAGTTAACTATGGCTACACCTTC.

This clonotype was seen once. The rearrangement links TRBV19 to TRBJ2-2; 9 nucleotides line up with TRBD2. CDR1 and CDR2 from the germline V gene are LNHDA and SQIVND (reference sequence). With V trimmed by 2 bases and J by 10 bases, 8 bases remained unmatched. The CDR3 is made up of 15 amino acids. CDR3 nucleotides: TGTGCCAGTAGTATATCTCGCGGGGGGGCCGCGGAGCTGTTTTTT. Its protein product is CASSISRGGAAELFF. The whole variable domain, filled in from reference TRBV19 and TRBJ2-2, reads DGGITQSPKYLFRKEGQNVTLSCEQNLNHDAMYWYRQDPGQGLRLIYYSQIVNDFQKGDIAEGYSVSREKKESFPLTVTSAQKNPTAFYLCASSISRGGAAELFFGEGSRLTVL.

The rearrangement uses TRBV29-1 and TRBJ2-2, with D perhaps matching TRBD2 (5 bases). V lost 4 bases and J lost 3, with 9 bases in between. From germline, CDR1 is SQVTM and CDR2 ANQGSEA. The CDR3 runs to 13 residues. CDR3 loop: CSVGPDYTGELFF. Here the CDR3 DNA reads TGCAGCGTTGGGCCGGACTACACCGGGGAGCTGTTTTTT.

This clonotype was seen just once. The gene calls are TRBV28 and TRBJ2-3, with D possibly TRBD2 on 5 matching bases. The CDR3 totals 16 residues. In germline, CDR1 is MDHEN, CDR2 SYDVKM. The ends were cut back, 6 bases at V and 2 bases at J, with 18 bases in the middle. The CDR3 sequence: CASSPSRGSNTDTQYF. The DNA for the CDR3 is TGTGCCAGCAGCCCCTCCCGGGGTTCAAACACAGATACGCAGTATTTT.

This clonotype was seen only a few times. This chain links TRBV9 with TRBJ2-1, with 7 bases identical to TRBD2. J gave up 12 bases and V 3 bases, and 9 bases lay outside the gene matches. The CDR3 is made up of 13 amino acids. Germline assignment: CDR1 SGDLS and CDR2 YYNGEE. CDR3 bases: TGTGCCAGCAGCGCGGGAGGACGGGAAGGGCAGTTCTTC. Translation gives CASSAGGREGQFF.

This chain connects TRBV20-1 to TRBJ2-1; 9 nucleotides align to TRBD1. The length of the CDR3 is 13 residues. V gave up 7 bases and J gave up 3 bases; unmatched junction bases: 4. Germline V gene sequence: CDR1 DFQATT, CDR2 SNEGSKA (reference sequence). The CDR3 reads CSGDRVDYNEQFF. DNA for the CDR3: TGCAGTGGGGACAGGGTGGACTACAATGAGCAGTTCTTC.

This clonotype occurred a few times. The rearrangement joins TRBV10-3 to TRBJ2-2; D may be TRBD1 or TRBD2 (6 bases each). The germline V gene has CDR1 ENHRY and CDR2 SYGVKD. V lost 2 bases and J lost 5, with 12 bases in between. The CDR3 consists of 15 residues. This CDR3 is CAISEAGQFTGELFF. The CDR3 DNA sequence: TGTGCCATCAGTGAGGCGGGACAATTTACCGGGGAGCTGTTTTTT.

There are a few counts of this clonotype. The genes are TRBV5-8 and TRBJ2-1; weak D call: TRBD1 (6 bases). In germline, CDR1 is SGHTS, CDR2 YDEGEE. V lost 4 bases and J 7 bases, leaving 18 bases between the germline ends. CDR3 length: 15 amino acids. CDR3 nucleotides: TGTGCCAGCAGCCCCCGGGGTAGGGGGTGGAATGAGCAGTTCTTC. This codes for CASSPRGRGWNEQFF.

The chain carries TRBV27 and TRBJ1-5; no clear D. V dropped 4 bases and J dropped 1 base, with 11 bases sitting between them. Germline V gene lookup returns CDR1 MNHEY and CDR2 SMNVEV (reference sequence). This CDR3 has 15 residues. CDR3 sequence: CASSYTRGSNQPQHF. CDR3 in DNA: TGTGCCAGCAGTTATACCCGGGGAAGCAATCAGCCCCAGCATTTT.

On this clonotype: An end of the junction differs from the germline gene, which may be a read error. The chain joins TRBV5-3 to TRBJ1-2; D gene uncertain. TRBV5-3 is filed as an ORF, its function uncertain. The CDR3 extends over 15 amino acids. The CDR3 coding sequence is TGTGCCAGCAGCTTCGGGCCAGCAACTAACTATGGCTACACCTTC. As protein: CASSFGPATNYGYTF.

This clonotype has only a few counts. This chain uses TRBV10-3 with TRBJ2-1, with 9 bases identical to TRBD2. Germline V gene lookup returns CDR1 ENHRY and CDR2 SYGVKD. V gave up 11 bases and J gave up 5 bases; unmatched junction bases: 7. The CDR3 covers 13 residues. The CDR3 sequence is CAFQRGVDNEQFF. The CDR3 nucleotides are TGTGCCTTTCAGCGGGGGGTAGACAATGAGCAGTTCTTC.